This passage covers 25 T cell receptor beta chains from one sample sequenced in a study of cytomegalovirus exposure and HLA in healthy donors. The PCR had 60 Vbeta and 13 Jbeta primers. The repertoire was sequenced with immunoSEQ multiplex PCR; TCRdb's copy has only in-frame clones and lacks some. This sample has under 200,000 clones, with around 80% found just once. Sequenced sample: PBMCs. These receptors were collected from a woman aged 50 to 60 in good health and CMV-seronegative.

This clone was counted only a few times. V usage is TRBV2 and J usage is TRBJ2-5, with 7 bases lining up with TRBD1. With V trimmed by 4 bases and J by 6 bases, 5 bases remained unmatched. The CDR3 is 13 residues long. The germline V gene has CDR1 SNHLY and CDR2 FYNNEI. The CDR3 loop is CASSAPTGKTQYF. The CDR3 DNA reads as TGTGCCAGCAGTGCCCCGACAGGGAAGACCCAGTACTTC.

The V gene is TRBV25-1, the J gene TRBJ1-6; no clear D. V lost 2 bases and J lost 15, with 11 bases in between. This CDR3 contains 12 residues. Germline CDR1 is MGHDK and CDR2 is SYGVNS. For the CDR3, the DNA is TGTGCCAGCAGTGAAGGGGAACGGGGCCTCCACTTT. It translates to CASSEGERGLHF.

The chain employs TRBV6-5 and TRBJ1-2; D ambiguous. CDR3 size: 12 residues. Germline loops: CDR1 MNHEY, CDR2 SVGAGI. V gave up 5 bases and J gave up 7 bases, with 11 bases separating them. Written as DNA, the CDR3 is TGTGCCAGCAGTCAAACCTCGGGTGGCTACACCTTC. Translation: CASSQTSGGYTF.

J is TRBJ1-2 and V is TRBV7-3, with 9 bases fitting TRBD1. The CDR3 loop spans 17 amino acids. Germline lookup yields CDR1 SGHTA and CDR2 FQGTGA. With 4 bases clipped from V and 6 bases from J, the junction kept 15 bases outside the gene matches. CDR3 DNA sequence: TGTGCCAGCAGCTCAACCGGGACAGGGCAATCCAGGGATGGCTACACCTTC. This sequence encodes CASSSTGTGQSRDGYTF.

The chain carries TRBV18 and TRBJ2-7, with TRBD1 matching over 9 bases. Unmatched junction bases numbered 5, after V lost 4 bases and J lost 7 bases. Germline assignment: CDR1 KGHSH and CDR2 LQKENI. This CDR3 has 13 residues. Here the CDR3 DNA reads TGTGCCAGCTCACAGGACAGGGGTGGAGAGCAGTACTTC. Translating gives CASSQDRGGEQYF.

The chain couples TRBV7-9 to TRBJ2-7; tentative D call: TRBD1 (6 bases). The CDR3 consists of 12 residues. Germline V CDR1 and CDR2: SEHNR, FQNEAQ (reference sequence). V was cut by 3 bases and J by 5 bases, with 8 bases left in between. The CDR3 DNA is TGTGCCAGCAGCTTCACAGGGAACGAGCAGTACTTC. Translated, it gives CASSFTGNEQYF.

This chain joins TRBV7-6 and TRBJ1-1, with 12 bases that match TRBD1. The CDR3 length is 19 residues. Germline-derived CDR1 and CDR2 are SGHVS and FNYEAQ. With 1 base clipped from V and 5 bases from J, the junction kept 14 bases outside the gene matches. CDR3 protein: CASSLDGIGTGGRVTEAFF. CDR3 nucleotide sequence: TGTGCCAGCAGCTTAGATGGTATCGGGACAGGGGGCAGGGTAACTGAAGCTTTCTTT. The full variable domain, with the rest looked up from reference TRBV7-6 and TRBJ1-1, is GAGVSQSPRYKVTKRGQDVALRCDPISGHVSLYWYRQALGQGPEFLTYFNYEAQQDKSGLPNDRFSAERPEGSISTLTIQRTEQRDSAMYRCASSLDGIGTGGRVTEAFFGQGTRLTVV.

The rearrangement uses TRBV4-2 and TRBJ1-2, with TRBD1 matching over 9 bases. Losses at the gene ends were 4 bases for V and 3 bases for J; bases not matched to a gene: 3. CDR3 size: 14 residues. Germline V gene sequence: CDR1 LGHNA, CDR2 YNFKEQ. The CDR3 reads CASSPRTGDYGYTF. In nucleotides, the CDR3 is TGTGCCAGCAGCCCCCGGACAGGGGACTATGGCTACACCTTC.

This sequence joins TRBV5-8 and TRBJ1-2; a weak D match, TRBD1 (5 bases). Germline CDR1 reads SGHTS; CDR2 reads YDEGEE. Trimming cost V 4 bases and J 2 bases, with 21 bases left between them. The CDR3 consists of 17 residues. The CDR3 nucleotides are TGTGCCAGCAGCCGTACCGCCGGGACTCAAGGGAACTATGGCTACACCTTC. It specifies CASSRTAGTQGNYGYTF.

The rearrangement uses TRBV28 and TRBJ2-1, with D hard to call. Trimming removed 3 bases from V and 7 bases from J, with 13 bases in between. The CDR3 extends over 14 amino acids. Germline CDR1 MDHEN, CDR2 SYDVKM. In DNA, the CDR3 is TGTGCCAGCAGTTTTATTCTGGGCTCTAATGAGCAGTTCTTC. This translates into CASSFILGSNEQFF.

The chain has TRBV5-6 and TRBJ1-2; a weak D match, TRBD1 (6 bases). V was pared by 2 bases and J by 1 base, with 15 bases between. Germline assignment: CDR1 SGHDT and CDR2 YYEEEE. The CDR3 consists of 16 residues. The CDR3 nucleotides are TGTGCCAGCAGCTTCCGGACAGCTTCTTATAACTATGGCTACACCTTC. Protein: CASSFRTASYNYGYTF.

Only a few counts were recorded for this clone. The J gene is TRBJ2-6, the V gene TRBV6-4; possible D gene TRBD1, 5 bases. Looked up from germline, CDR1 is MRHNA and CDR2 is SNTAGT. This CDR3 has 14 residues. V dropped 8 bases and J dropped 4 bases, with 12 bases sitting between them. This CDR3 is CASGSGQGANVLTF. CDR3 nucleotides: TGTGCCAGCGGTTCAGGGCAGGGGGCCAACGTCCTGACTTTC.

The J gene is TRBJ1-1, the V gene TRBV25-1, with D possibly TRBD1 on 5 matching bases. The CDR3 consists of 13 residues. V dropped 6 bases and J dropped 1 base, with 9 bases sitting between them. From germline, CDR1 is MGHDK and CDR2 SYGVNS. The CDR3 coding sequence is TGTGCCAGCAGGCAGGGTAAGAACACTGAAGCTTTCTTT. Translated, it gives CASRQGKNTEAFF.

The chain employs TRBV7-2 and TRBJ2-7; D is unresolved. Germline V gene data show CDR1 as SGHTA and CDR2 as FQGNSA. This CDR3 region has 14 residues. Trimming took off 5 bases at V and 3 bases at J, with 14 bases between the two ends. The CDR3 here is CASSTEVQSYEQYF. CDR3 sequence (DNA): TGTGCCAGCAGCACCGAAGTACAGAGCTACGAGCAGTACTTC.

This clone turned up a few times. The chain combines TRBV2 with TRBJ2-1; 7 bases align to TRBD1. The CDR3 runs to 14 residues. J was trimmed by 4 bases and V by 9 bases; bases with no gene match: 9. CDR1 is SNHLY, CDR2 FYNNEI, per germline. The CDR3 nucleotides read TGTGCCAGGGAAAAGGGGGCCGGTTACAATGAGCAGTTCTTC. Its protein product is CAREKGAGYNEQFF.

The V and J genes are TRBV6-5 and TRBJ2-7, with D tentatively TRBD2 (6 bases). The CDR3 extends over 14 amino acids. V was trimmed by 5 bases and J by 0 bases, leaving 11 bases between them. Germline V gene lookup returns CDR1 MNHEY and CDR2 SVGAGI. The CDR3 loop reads CASSVADDSYEQYF. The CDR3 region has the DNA TGTGCCAGCAGTGTAGCGGACGACTCCTACGAGCAGTACTTC.

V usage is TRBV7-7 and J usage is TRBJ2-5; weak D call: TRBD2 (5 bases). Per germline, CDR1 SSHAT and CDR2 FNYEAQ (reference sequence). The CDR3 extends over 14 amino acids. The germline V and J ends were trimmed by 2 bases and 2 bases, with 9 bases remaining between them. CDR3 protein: CASSLRPGQETQYF. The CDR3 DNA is TGTGCCAGCAGCTTAAGGCCGGGGCAAGAGACCCAGTACTTC.

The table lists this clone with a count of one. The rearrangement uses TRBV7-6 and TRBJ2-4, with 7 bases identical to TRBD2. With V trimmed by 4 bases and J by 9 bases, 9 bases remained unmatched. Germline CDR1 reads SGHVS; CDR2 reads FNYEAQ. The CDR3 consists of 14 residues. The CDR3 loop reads CASSSGGWEGIQYF. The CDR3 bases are TGTGCCAGCAGCTCCGGTGGGTGGGAGGGCATTCAGTACTTC.

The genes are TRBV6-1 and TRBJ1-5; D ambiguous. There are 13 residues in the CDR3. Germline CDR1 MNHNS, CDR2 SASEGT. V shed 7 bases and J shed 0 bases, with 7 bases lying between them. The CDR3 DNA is TGTGCCAGCACGAGAGTTAGCAATCAGCCCCAGCATTTT. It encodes CASTRVSNQPQHF.

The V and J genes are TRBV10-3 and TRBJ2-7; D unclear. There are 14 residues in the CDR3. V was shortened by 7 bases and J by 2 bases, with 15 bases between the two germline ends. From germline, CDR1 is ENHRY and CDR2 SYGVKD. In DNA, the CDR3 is TGTGCCATCAAATGTCTTTGGCTTACCTACGAGCAGTACTTC. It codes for CAIKCLWLTYEQYF.

The DNA of the CDR3 is TGTGCCAGCAGCCCCCGACAGGGGGCGGCCGGGGAGCTGTTTTTT. It specifies CASSPRQGAAGELFF. The V and J genes are TRBV7-9 and TRBJ2-2; 10 nucleotides agree with TRBD1. The CDR3 runs 15 residues. The V gene end was trimmed by 5 bases and the J gene end by 6 bases; junction bases not matched to a gene: 6. Germline loops: CDR1 SEHNR, CDR2 FQNEAQ (reference sequence).

The CDR3: CASSPYGQGASDTQYF. The CDR3 DNA is TGTGCCAGCTCACCCTACGGACAGGGCGCTAGCGATACGCAGTATTTT. The chain is built from TRBV18 and TRBJ2-3; 8 nucleotides align to TRBD1. From germline, CDR1 is KGHSH and CDR2 LQKENI. Losses at the gene ends were 3 bases for V and 6 bases for J; bases not matched to a gene: 11. The length of the CDR3 is 16 residues.

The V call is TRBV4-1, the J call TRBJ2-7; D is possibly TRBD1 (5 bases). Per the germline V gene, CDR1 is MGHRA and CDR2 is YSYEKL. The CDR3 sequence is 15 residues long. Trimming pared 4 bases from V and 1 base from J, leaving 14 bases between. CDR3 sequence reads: CASSPPGPGSYEQYF. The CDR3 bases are TGCGCCAGCAGCCCCCCAGGGCCAGGGTCCTACGAGCAGTACTTC.

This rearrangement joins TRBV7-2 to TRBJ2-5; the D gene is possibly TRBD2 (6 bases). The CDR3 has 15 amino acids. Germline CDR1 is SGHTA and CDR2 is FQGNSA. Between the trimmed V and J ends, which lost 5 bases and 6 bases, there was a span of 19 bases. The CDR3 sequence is CASSQGGILEKTQYF. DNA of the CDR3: TGTGCCAGCAGCCAGGGAGGAATTTTAGAGAAGACCCAGTACTTC.

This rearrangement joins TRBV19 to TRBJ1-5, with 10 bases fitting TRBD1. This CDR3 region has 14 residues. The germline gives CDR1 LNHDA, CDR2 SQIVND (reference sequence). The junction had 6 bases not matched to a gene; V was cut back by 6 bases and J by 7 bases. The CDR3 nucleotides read TGTGCCAGTAGCCGACAGGGGGCAGGACAGCCCCAGCATTTT. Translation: CASSRQGAGQPQHF.